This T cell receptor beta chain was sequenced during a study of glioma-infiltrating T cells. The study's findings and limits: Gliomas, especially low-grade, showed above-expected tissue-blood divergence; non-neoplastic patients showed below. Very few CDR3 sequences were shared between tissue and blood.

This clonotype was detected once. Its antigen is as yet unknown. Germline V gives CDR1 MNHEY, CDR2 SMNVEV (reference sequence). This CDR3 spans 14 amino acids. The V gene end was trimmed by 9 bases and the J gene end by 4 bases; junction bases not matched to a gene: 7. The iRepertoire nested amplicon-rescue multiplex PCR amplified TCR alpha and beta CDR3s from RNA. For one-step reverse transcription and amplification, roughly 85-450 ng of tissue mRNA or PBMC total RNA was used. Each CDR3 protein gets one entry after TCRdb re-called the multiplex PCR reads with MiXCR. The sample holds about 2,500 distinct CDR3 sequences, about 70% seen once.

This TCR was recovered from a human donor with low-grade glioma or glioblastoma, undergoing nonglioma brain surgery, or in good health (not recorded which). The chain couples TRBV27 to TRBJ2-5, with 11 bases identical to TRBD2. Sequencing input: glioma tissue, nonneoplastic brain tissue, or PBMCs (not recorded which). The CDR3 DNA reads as TGTGCCAGTTCCCTCACTAGCGGGGGAGAGACCCAGTACTTC. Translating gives CASSLTSGGETQYF.